A single sample gave rise to the 13 T cell receptor beta chains below, sequenced in a study of CD8 T cells in ankylosing spondylitis. TCRdb used MiXCR to reprocess the 5' RACE reads, holding one entry per CDR3 protein. The table has about 200,000 distinct CDR3 sequences, roughly 13% seen once. Sequenced input: blood, either unsorted or a sorted T cell fraction (not recorded which). All receptors derive from a male donor with ankylosing spondylitis or in good health (not recorded which).

In its sample, this clonotype was seen a few times. The rearrangement links TRBV13 to TRBJ2-3, with 15 bases lining up with TRBD2. V was clipped by 5 bases and J by 4 bases; unmatched bases: 16. Germline CDR1 reads PRHDT; CDR2 reads FYEKMQ (reference sequence). The CDR3 spans 20 residues. CDR3 protein: CASSTSPGLAGGAGPDTQYF. The CDR3 nucleotides read TGTGCCAGCAGCACATCCCCGGGACTAGCGGGAGGAGCGGGGCCAGATACGCAGTATTTT.

This clonotype was observed a few times. The chain links TRBV27 to TRBJ1-1, with 7 bases that match TRBD1. Germline V lookup: CDR1 MNHEY, CDR2 SMNVEV (reference sequence). V lost 3 bases, J lost 0 bases, and 4 bases stayed unmatched. CDR3 length equals 15 residues. CDR3 coding DNA: TGTGCCAGCAGTTTCCTGGGACAGCTGAACACTGAAGCTTTCTTT. Translated, it gives CASSFLGQLNTEAFF.

The rearrangement uses TRBV11-2 and TRBJ2-7; D gene uncertain. Germline lookup yields CDR1 SGHAT and CDR2 FQNNGV. The V end lost 2 bases, the J end lost 0 bases, and 14 bases lay between the germline ends. This CDR3 region has 16 residues. The CDR3 DNA follows: TGTGCCAGCAGCTTAAGATCGGTTGTCAGCTCCTACGAGCAGTACTTC. This translates into CASSLRSVVSSYEQYF.

This clonotype was found a few times. J is TRBJ2-1 and V is TRBV29-1; the match to TRBD2 covers 10 bases. V trimming: 4 bases; J trimming: 6 bases; junction bases outside the gene matches: 9. Germline V gene sequence: CDR1 SQVTM, CDR2 ANQGSEA. The CDR3 covers 15 residues. As DNA, the CDR3 is TGCAGCGTTGTTCCTTCTAGCGGGAGCGTCAATGAGCAGTTCTTC. It is translated as CSVVPSSGSVNEQFF.

At least ten counts were recorded for this clonotype. This CDR3 reads CASSLTGGNEQFF. The CDR3 nucleotides are TGTGCCAGCAGCTTGACAGGAGGCAATGAGCAGTTCTTC. The chain has TRBV7-2 and TRBJ2-1; D is possibly TRBD1 (6 bases). V dropped 3 bases and J dropped 6 bases, with 9 bases sitting between them. CDR3 size: 13 residues. CDR1 SGHTA and CDR2 FQGNSA come from the germline V gene.

This clonotype turned up a few times. The V and J genes are TRBV12-3 or TRBV12-4 and TRBJ2-7; no clear D gene. The CDR3 consists of 12 residues. The V end was cut by 4 bases, the J end by 3 bases, with 7 bases between. CDR3 in DNA: TGTGCCAGCAGTTCGCCGAGCTACGAGCAGTACTTC. This encodes CASSSPSYEQYF.

The chain carries TRBV12-3 or TRBV12-4 and TRBJ2-7, with D perhaps TRBD2 (6 bases). This CDR3 is 14 amino acids long. The V and J ends lost 3 bases and 6 bases respectively, with 15 bases between them. CDR3 sequence (DNA): TGTGCCAGCAGTTTCTCTAGCGACTTCGGCGAGCAGTACTTC. Protein sequence: CASSFSSDFGEQYF.

There are a few counts of this clonotype. The rearrangement joins TRBV6-5 to TRBJ2-7; D possibly matches TRBD1 or TRBD2 (5 bases each). V lost 2 bases to trimming and J lost 6 bases, with 11 bases between them. The germline V gene encodes CDR1 MNHEY and CDR2 SVGAGI. The CDR3 runs 13 residues. CDR3 coding DNA: TGTGCCAGCAGTTACGGTGAGGGGTCCGAGCAGTACTTC. As protein: CASSYGEGSEQYF.

This clonotype showed up just a few times. This rearrangement joins TRBV5-1 to TRBJ2-7, with 8 positions matching TRBD2. CDR3 length: 14 amino acids. Germline V gives CDR1 SGHRS, CDR2 YFSETQ. With V trimmed by 8 bases and J by 0 bases, 7 bases remained unmatched. The CDR3 protein is CASHSGESSYEQYF. CDR3 coding DNA: TGCGCCAGTCATAGCGGGGAGAGCTCCTACGAGCAGTACTTC.

The V call is TRBV7-9, the J call TRBJ2-3; 8 bases line up with TRBD2. The CDR3 is 14 amino acids. Germline-derived CDR1 and CDR2 are SEHNR and FQNEAQ (reference sequence). Trimming removed 6 bases from V and 6 bases from J; junction bases left unmatched: 8. The CDR3 region has the DNA TGTGCCAGCAGTCCCTCGCGGGAGGTTGATACGCAGTATTTT. Its translation: CASSPSREVDTQYF. Based on the CDR3 plus reference TRBV7-9 and TRBJ2-3, the full variable domain is DTGVSQNPRHKITKRGQNVTFRCDPISEHNRLYWYRQTLGQGPEFLTYFQNEAQLEKSRLLSDRFSAERPKGSFSTLEIQRTEQGDSAMYLCASSPSREVDTQYFGPGTRLTVL.

This clonotype was found many times. CDR3 DNA sequence: TGCGCCAGCAGGGGGACAGGTTATGTTGGCACTGAAGCTTTCTTT. Translation gives CASRGTGYVGTEAFF. The chain uses TRBV4-1 and TRBJ1-1; 8 nucleotides align to TRBD1. The trim removed 6 bases at V and 4 bases at J, leaving 10 bases unmatched. From germline, CDR1 is MGHRA and CDR2 YSYEKL. The CDR3 covers 15 residues.

There are a few counts of this clonotype. DNA for the CDR3: TGTGCCAGCAGCTCGAGTAGCGGGGGGTCGGGTGAGCAGTTCTTC. Its translation is CASSSSSGGSGEQFF. V is TRBV7-9 and J is TRBJ2-1; 10 positions agree with TRBD2. The CDR3 runs to 15 residues. From germline, CDR1 is SEHNR and CDR2 FQNEAQ (reference sequence). Trimming cost V 4 bases and J 9 bases; bases outside gene matches: 9.

This clonotype was detected only a few times. This sequence joins TRBV27 and TRBJ2-3; 7 bases align to TRBD2. The length of the CDR3 is 19 residues. Trimming cost V 0 bases and J 4 bases; bases outside gene matches: 16. From germline, CDR1 is MNHEY and CDR2 SMNVEV (reference sequence). The CDR3, as DNA: TGTGCCAGCAGTTTATCGCCCCCGGGGGGTGTTAGTCTTCCAGATACGCAGTATTTT. It codes for CASSLSPPGGVSLPDTQYF.